This record covers a single T cell receptor beta chain. Its cognate antigen has yet to be identified. Base quality data are lacking; no much larger clone is found one base away. These data belong to a study of Ad26.COV2.S vaccination and SARS-CoV-2 variants (dated by TCRdb to about 2021). At the level of the whole study: Vaccine-arm donors were drawn from COV1001, a multicentre, randomized, double-blind, placebo-controlled phase I-IIa trial of Ad26.COV2.S in healthy adults. Ad26.COV2.S was administered intramuscularly at 5 x 10^10 or 1 x 10^11 viral particles, either as a single shot or as two shots given 56 days apart. TCRbeta repertoire sequencing was used to assess the specificity and breadth of SARS-CoV-2-reactive T cell receptors after Ad26.COV2.S vaccination. The TCR-sequenced set comprised around 30 samples: some 19 Ad26.COV2.S vaccine recipients, 5 placebo recipients and 8 SARS-CoV-2 convalescent individuals. Participants in the trial were split at random into five groups of five each, receiving low-dose or high-dose Ad26.COV2.S once or twice, or else placebo on both occasions. Investigators did not know the trial group allocation while performing experiments and assessing outcomes. What the research found in general, with its limitations: Comparable non-spike TCR breadth was observed between vaccine and placebo recipients, consistent with only spike being contained in the vaccine. Compared with placebo recipients, Ad26.COV2.S recipients showed higher spike-specific TCR breadth (P = 0.0014). The study lacked the statistical power to compare responses across vaccine doses or regimens. Substantial breadth of spike-specific CD8+ and CD4+ T cell responses was reported after vaccination. The authors noted that the TCR breadth and depth analyses may have underestimated total T cell responses.

The immunoSEQ Assay was the method used to sequence TCRbeta CDR3 regions. After extraction, genomic DNA underwent amplification by bias-controlled multiplex PCR, followed by high-throughput sequencing. Per the authors' processing: To quantify the absolute abundance of each unique TCRbeta CDR3 region, sequences were collapsed and filtered. T cell fraction was estimated by normalizing TCRbeta template counts to usable DNA, which was measured by amplifying reference genes present in all nucleated cells. Repertoire TCRs were annotated as SARS-CoV-2-specific by exact matching of V gene, CDR3 amino acid sequence and J gene to a known reactive TCR set. MIRA supplied the reference SARS-CoV-2 TCR set, which was filtered for enrichment in COVID-19-positive ImmuneCODE repertoires so that public or cross-reactive TCRs were removed. Based on the MIRA antigens, annotated TCRs were further analysed at the level of specific ORF or position within ORF. Breadth was defined as the number of annotated unique rearrangements divided by the total number of unique productive rearrangements, and depth was defined as the summed frequency of the annotated unique rearrangements. Group comparisons of TCR breadth used two-sided Wilcoxon rank-sum tests. Here the immuneACCESS table is served through TCRdb, limited to in-frame sequences with V and J called. Missing clones are a known gap in these copies; in checked studies unresolved V genes cover under half, and the rest lacks a known reason. The DNA gave D and trimming, while V, J and clone size come from that table. Across this sample there are over 200,000 clones, with 85% to 90% seen only once. 9.5% to 12% of the sample is held by the ten biggest clonotypes.

V is trimmed back by 3 bases and J by 5 bases, and the junction contains 8 bases that no gene match accounts for. The germline V gene yields SQVTM for CDR1 and ANQGSEA for CDR2. There are 16 amino acids in the CDR3, from cysteine to phenylalanine inclusive. Just the 48-base CDR3 DNA is kept, in frame starting at base 1. The treatment or condition label on this specimen signifies: around 19 received Ad26.COV2.S at low or high dose, single or two shots; roughly five received placebo; per-sample allocation not given. For vaccine and placebo recipients, repertoires were sequenced using samples collected on day 63 after the first injection. In Cohort 1b, roughly 25 adults aged 18-55 years were enrolled at a single site in Boston, USA, between 29 July and 7 August 2020. Ad26.COV2.S consisted of a replication-incompetent adenovirus type 26 vector by which a prefusion-stabilized SARS-CoV-2 spike protein from the original Wuhan strain was expressed.

The TCR sequence derives from a person between 18 and 60 years old who received the Ad26.COV2.S COVID-19 vaccine or a placebo. This sequence uses TRBV29-1 and TRBJ2-7; 15 bases in between match TRBD2. The sequences come from peripheral blood, collected in a trial of Ad26.COV2.S vaccine versus placebo. The DNA is TGCAGCGTTGAGGGACTAGCGGGAGGAAGGGTAAACGAGCAGTACTTC. Its protein product is CSVEGLAGGRVNEQYF.